This T cell receptor beta chain appears in the sequencing data of a study of cytomegalovirus exposure and HLA in healthy donors. Study overall: A subsequent analysis stated that the 95 to 150 validation repertoires were run on the same platform as the roughly 700 first-cohort repertoires.

The CDR3 totals 14 residues. Germline loops: CDR1 ENHRY, CDR2 SYGVKD. V gave up 0 bases and J gave up 4 bases, with 9 bases separating them. TCRdb's table, derived via immunoSEQ multiplex PCR, lists solely in-frame clones and lacks some. The table has 150,000 to 200,000 clones, around 84% seen once. To note about this clone: Its antigen is still unknown.

The study, taken as a whole, reports: The study listed roughly 150 cytomegalovirus-associated TCR beta chains.

The TCR originated in a young man in good health and CMV-seropositive. The specimen was PBMCs. V is TRBV10-3 and J is TRBJ1-2; weak D call: TRBD1 (5 bases). The CDR3: CAISESGRGYGYTF. The CDR3 bases are TGTGCCATCAGTGAGTCGGGGCGGGGCTATGGCTACACCTTC.